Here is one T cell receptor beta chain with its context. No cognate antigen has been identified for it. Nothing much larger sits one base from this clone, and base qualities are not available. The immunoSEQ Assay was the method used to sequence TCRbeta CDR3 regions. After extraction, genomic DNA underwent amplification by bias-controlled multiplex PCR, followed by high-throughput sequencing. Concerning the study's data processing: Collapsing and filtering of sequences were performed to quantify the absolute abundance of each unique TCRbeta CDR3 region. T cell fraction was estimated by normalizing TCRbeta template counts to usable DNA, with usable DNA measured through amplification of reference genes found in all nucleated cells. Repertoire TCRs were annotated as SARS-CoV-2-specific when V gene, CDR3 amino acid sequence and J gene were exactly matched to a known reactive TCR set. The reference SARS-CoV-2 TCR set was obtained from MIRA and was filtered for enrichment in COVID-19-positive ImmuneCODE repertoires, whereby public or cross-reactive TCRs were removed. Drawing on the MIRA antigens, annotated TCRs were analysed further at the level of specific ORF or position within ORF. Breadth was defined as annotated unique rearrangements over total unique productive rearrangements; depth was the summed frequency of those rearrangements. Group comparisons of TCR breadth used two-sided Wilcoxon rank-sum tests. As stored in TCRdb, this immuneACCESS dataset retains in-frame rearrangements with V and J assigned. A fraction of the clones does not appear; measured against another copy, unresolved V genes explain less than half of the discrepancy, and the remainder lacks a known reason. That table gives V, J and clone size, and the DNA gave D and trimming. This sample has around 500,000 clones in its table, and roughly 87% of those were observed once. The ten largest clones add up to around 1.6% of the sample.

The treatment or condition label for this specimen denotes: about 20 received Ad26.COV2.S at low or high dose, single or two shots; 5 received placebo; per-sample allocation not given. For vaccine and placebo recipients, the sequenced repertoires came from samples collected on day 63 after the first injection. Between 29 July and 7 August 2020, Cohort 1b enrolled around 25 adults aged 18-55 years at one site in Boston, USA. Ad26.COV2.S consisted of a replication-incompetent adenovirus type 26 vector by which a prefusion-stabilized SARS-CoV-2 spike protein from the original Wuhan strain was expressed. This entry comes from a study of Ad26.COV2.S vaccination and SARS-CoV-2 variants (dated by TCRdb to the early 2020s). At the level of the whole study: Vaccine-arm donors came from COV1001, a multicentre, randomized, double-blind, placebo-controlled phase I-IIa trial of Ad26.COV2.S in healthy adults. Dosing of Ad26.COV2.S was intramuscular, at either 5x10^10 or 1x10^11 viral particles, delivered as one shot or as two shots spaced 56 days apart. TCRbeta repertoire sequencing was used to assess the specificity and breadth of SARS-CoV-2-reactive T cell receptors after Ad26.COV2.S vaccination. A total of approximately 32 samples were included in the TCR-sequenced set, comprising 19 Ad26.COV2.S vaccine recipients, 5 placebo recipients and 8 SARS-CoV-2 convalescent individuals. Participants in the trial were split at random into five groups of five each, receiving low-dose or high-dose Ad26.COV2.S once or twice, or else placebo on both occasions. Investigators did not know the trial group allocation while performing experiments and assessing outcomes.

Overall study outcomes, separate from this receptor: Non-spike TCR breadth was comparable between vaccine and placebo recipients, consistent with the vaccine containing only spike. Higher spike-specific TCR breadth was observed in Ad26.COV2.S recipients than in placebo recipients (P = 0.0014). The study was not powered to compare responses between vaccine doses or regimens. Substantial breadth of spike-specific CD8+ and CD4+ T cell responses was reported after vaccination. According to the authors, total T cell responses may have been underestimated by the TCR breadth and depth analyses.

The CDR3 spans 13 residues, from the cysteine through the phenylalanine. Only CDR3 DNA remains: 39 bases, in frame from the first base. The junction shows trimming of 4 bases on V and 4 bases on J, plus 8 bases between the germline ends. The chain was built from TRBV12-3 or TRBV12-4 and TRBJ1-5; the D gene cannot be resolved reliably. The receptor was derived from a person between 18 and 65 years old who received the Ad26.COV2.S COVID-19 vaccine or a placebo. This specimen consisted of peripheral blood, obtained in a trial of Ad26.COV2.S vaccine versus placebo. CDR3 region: CASSWGPNQPQHF. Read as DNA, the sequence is TGTGCCAGCAGTTGGGGTCCGAATCAGCCCCAGCATTTT.